This T cell receptor (beta chain) is from a study of T cell responses to AZD1222 COVID-19 vaccine. Libraries were prepared by immunoSEQ multiplex PCR; TCRdb keeps only in-frame clonotypes and omits some of them. The sample yields over 75,000 clones, around 88% seen once. Study-wide findings and caveats: Along spike, vaccine-associated CD4 TCRs were found throughout, with dominance at 160-218 and 743-854. Nearly half of spike-specific TCRs reportedly target unmutated variant regions.

The CDR3 is 16 amino acids. V was pared by 1 base and J by 0 bases, with 13 bases between. The germline CDR1 and CDR2 sequences are SGHTA and FQGNSA. A remark on this clone: The antigen is unknown.

Sequencing was performed on peripheral blood, taken 28 days after the second AZD1222 dose. J is TRBJ2-7 and V is TRBV7-2, with D perhaps TRBD1 or TRBD2 (5 bases each). This receptor was obtained from an adult who received the AZD1222 COVID-19 vaccine. The CDR3 sequence: CASSLVSGDVSYEQYF. DNA for the CDR3: TGTGCCAGCAGCTTAGTTTCCGGGGACGTCTCCTACGAGCAGTACTTC.